This T cell receptor (beta chain) is from a study of blood T cell repertoires in COVID-19. As concerns this clone: At one of its ends the junction is not consistent with the germline gene, which may arise from a read error.

The CDR3 is 15 residues long. CDR1 SSHAT and CDR2 FNYEAQ come from the germline V gene (reference sequence). Using immunoSEQ multiplex PCR, the repertoire was profiled, and TCRdb retains in-frame clones only, with some absent. This sample has 160,000 or so clones, with 70% to 90% found just once. Specimen: peripheral blood. This sequence joins TRBV7-7 and TRBJ2-5, with 9 bases fitting TRBD1. This sequence originates from a woman in her 70s with acute or convalescent COVID-19. The CDR3 DNA reads as TGTGCTAGCAGCTCGGGACAGGGAACCCAAGAGACCCAGTACTTC. This translates into CASSSGQGTQETQYF.